The entry below gives a single T cell receptor beta chain sequence along with its context. Its specificity is unknown. The sample comes from a study of cytomegalovirus exposure and HLA in healthy donors. Findings and caveats of the study: A missense DCLRE1C variant was associated with V- and J-gene trimming of TCR beta chains in a later analysis, and an independent cohort replicated the association.

This PCR relied on a set of 60 Vbeta primers and 13 Jbeta primers. TCRdb keeps only in-frame clones here, not all; method: immunoSEQ multiplex PCR. The profile covers 140,000 to 150,000 clones, with about two thirds appearing a single time and less than 2.5% taken by the ten largest. In germline, CDR1 is SGHDT, CDR2 YYEEEE. The CDR3 contains 16 residues. The V and J ends lost 2 bases and 3 bases respectively, with 17 bases between them. This receptor was taken from a man aged 40-50 years in good health and CMV-seronegative. Sequenced input: PBMCs. This chain joins TRBV5-6 and TRBJ2-5; the D gene is possibly TRBD2 (6 bases). CDR3 amino acids: CASSFPAGRRKETQYF. In DNA form, the CDR3 reads TGTGCCAGCAGCTTCCCTGCGGGACGGAGAAAAGAGACCCAGTACTTC. Drawing the rest from reference TRBV5-6 and TRBJ2-5, the complete variable domain is DAGVTQSPTHLIKTRGQQVTLRCSPKSGHDTVSWYQQALGQGPQFIFQYYEEEERQRGNFPDRFSGHQFPNYSSELNVNALLLGDSALYLCASSFPAGRRKETQYFGPGTRLLVL.